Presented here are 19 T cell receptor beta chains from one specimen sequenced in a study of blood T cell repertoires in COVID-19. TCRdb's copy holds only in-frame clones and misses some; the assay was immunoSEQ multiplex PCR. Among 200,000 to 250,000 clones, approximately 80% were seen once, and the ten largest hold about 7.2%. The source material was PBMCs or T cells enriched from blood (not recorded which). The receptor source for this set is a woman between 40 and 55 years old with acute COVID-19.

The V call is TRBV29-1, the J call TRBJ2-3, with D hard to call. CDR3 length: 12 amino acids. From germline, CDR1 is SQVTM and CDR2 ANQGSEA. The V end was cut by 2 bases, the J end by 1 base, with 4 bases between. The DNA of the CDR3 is TGCAGCGTTGAATATGGCACAGATACGCAGTATTTT. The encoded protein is CSVEYGTDTQYF.

CDR3 amino acids: CASSGSSGSGYTGELFF. CDR3 nucleotide sequence: TGTGCCAGCAGCGGAAGTAGCGGGAGTGGGTACACCGGGGAGCTGTTTTTT. The chain couples TRBV9 to TRBJ2-2; 9 bases align to TRBD2. The CDR3 runs to 17 residues. The junction had 9 bases not matched to a gene; V was cut back by 3 bases and J by 3 bases. CDR1 and CDR2 (germline): SGDLS, YYNGEE.

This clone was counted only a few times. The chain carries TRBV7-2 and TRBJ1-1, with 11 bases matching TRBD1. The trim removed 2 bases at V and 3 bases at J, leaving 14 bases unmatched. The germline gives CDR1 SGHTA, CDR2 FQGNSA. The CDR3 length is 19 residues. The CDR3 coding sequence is TGTGCCAGCAGCTTATATGGCCGTGGACAGGGGGCGAAGGACACTGAAGCTTTCTTT. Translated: CASSLYGRGQGAKDTEAFF. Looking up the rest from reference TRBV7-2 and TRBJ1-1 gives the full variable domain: GAGVSQSPSNKVTEKGKDVELRCDPISGHTALYWYRQSLGQGLEFLIYFQGNSAPDKSGLPSDRFSAERTGGSVSTLTIQRTQQEDSAVYLCASSLYGRGQGAKDTEAFFGQGTRLTVV.

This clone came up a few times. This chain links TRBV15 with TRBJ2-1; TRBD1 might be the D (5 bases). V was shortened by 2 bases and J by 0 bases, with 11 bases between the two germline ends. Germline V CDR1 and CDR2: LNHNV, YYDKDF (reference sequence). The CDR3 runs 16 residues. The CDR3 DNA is TGTGCCACCAGCAGAACAGGTCTAACCTCCTACAATGAGCAGTTCTTC. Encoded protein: CATSRTGLTSYNEQFF.

The CDR3 nucleotides are TGTGCCACCAGTTTGGGGCCCCTTGAGCAGTTCTTC. Protein product: CATSLGPLEQFF. V is TRBV15 and J is TRBJ2-1, with D tentatively TRBD1 (5 bases). Trimming shortened V by 6 bases and J by 9 bases, and 12 bases separated the two germline ends. The CDR3 is 12 residues long. Germline CDR1 is LNHNV and CDR2 is YYDKDF (reference sequence).

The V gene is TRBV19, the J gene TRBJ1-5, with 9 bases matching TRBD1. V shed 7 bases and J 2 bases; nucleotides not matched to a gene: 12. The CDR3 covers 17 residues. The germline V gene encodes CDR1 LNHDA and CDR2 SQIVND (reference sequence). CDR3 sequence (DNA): TGTGCCAGTATGGGGACAGGGCGTTCAAGGGGCAATCAGCCCCAGCATTTT. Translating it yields CASMGTGRSRGNQPQHF.

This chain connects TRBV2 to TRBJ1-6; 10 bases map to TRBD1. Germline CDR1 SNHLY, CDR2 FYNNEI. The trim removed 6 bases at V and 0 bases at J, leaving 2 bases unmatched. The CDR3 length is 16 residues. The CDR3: CASRGQGSSYNSPLHF. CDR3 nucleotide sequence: TGTGCCAGCAGGGGACAGGGGAGCTCCTATAATTCACCCCTCCACTTT.

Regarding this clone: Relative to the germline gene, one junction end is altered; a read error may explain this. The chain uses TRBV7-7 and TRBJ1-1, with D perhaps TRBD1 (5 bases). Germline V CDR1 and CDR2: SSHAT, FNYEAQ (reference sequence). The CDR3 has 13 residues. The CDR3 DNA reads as TGTGCTAGCAGCCTCGGACAGAACACTGAAGCTTTCTTT. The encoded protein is CASSLGQNTEAFF.

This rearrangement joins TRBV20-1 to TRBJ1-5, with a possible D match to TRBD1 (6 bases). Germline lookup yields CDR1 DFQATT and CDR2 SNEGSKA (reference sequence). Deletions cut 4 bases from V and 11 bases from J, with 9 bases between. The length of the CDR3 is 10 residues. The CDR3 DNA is TGCAGTGCTACCCGACAGGCCCAGCATTTT. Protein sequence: CSATRQAQHF.

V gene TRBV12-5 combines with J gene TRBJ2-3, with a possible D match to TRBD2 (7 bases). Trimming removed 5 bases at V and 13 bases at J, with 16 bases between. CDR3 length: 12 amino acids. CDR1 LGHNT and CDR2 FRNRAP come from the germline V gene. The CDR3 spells CASGPTSGGKYF. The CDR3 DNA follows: TGTGCTAGTGGTCCGACCTCGGGGGGCAAGTATTTT.

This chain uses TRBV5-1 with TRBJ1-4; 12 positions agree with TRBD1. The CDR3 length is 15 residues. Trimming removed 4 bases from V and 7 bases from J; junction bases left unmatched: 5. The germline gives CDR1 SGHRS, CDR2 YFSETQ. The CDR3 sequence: CASSPGQGASEKLFF. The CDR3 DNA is TGCGCCAGCAGCCCGGGACAGGGGGCGAGTGAAAAACTGTTTTTT.

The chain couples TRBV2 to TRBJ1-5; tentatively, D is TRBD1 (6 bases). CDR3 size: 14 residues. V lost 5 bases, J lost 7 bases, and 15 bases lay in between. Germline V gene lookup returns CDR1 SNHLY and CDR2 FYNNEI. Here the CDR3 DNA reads TGTGCCAGCAGTAAGTACAGGGAAGGGCAGCCCCAGCATTTT. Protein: CASSKYREGQPQHF.

CDR3 in amino acids: CASSAGTENTEAFF. As DNA, the CDR3 is TGCGCCAGCAGTGCAGGGACAGAGAACACTGAAGCTTTCTTT. J is TRBJ1-1 and V is TRBV10-1; 7 nucleotides line up with TRBD1. V dropped 4 bases and J dropped 1; count of bases not matched to a gene: 3. The CDR3 consists of 14 residues. Per germline, CDR1 WNHNN and CDR2 SYGVQD (reference sequence).

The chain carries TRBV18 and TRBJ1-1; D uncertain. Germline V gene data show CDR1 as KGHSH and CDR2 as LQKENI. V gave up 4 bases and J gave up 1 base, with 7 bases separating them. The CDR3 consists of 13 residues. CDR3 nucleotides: TGTGCCAGCTCACTTACTGGGAACACTGAAGCTTTCTTT. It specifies CASSLTGNTEAFF.

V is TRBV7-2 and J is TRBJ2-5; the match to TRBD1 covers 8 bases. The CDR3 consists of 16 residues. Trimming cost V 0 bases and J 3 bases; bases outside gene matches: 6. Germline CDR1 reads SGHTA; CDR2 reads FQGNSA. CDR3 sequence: CASSLAHGTGEETQYF. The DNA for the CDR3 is TGTGCCAGCAGCTTAGCCCACGGGACAGGCGAAGAGACCCAGTACTTC.

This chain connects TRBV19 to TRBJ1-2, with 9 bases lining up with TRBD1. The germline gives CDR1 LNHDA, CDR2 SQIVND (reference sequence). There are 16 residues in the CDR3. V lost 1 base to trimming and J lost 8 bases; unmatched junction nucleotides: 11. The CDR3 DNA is TGTGCCAGTAGTATAGCCCGGGACAGGGCTAATTGGGGCTACACCTTC. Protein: CASSIARDRANWGYTF. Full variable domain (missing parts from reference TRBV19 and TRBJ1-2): DGGITQSPKYLFRKEGQNVTLSCEQNLNHDAMYWYRQDPGQGLRLIYYSQIVNDFQKGDIAEGYSVSREKKESFPLTVTSAQKNPTAFYLCASSIARDRANWGYTFGSGTRLTVV.

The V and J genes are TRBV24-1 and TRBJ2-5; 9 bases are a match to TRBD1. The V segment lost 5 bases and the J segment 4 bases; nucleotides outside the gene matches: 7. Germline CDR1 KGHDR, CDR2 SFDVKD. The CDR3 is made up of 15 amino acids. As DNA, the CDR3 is TGTGCCACCAGTGGGCGGACAGGGGCGGGAGAGACCCAGTACTTC. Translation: CATSGRTGAGETQYF.

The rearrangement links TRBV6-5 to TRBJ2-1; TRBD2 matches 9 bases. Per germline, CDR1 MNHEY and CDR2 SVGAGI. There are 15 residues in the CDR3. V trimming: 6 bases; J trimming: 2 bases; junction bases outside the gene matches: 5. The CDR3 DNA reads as TGTGCCAGCAGCCGCGGGGGGGCGGCCTACAATGAGCAGTTCTTC. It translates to CASSRGGAAYNEQFF.

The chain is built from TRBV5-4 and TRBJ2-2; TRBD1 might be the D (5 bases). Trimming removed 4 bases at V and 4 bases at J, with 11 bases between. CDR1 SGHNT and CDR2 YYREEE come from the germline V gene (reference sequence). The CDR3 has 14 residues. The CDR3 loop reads CASSPQGFTGELFF. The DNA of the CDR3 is TGTGCCAGCAGCCCCCAGGGCTTCACCGGGGAGCTGTTTTTT.